The sequence of this TCR beta chain was determined in a study of shared clonotypes between healthy human individuals. The CDR3 extends over 15 amino acids. Germline V lookup: CDR1 MNHEY, CDR2 SMNVEV (reference sequence). V lost 4 bases and J lost 9, with 18 bases in between. Per sorted-subset replicate PCR, input was 150 to 250 ng DNA, representing around 30,000 T cell genomes. Only in-frame clones appear in the TCRdb table, and some are missing; sequencing was by immunoSEQ multiplex PCR. The sample lists about 2.4 million clones, roughly 93% seen once, with approximately 0.35% in the top ten. The rearrangement joins TRBV27 to TRBJ1-4; D might be TRBD1 (6 bases). This TCR derives from a man between 18 and 29 years old in good health. Some clones in this sample may be carry-over from other donors' samples. Sequenced input: naive CD4+ T cells from PBMCs. Specified subset: CD45RA+ positively selected. This chain's CDR3 is CASSSTGLGDQKLFF. Here the CDR3 DNA reads TGTGCCAGCAGTTCTACAGGGCTAGGGGATCAAAAACTGTTTTTT.